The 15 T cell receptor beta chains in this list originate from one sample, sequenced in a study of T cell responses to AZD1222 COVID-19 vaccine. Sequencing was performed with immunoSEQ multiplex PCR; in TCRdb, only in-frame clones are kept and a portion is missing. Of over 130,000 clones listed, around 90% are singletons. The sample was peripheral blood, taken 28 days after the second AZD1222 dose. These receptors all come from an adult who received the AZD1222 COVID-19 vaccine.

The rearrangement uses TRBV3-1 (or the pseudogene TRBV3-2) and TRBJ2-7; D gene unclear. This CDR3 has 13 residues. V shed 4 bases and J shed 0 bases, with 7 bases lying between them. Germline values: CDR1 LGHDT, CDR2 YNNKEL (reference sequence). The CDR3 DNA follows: TGTGCCAGCAGCCTGGACCTCTCCTACGAGCAGTACTTC. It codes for CASSLDLSYEQYF.

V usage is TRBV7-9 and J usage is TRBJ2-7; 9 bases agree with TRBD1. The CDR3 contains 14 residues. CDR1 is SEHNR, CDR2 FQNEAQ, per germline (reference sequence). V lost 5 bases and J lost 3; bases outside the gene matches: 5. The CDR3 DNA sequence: TGTGCCAGCAGCCAGGGGACAGGGCGCTACGAGCAGTACTTC. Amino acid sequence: CASSQGTGRYEQYF.

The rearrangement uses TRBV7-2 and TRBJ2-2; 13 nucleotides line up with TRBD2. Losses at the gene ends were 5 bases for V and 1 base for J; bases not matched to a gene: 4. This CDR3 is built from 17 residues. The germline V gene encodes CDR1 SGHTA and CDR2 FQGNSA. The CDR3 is CASSPGLAGLNTGELFF. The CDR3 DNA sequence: TGTGCCAGCAGCCCGGGACTAGCGGGGTTGAACACCGGGGAGCTGTTTTTT. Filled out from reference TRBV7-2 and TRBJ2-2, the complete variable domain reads GAGVSQSPSNKVTEKGKDVELRCDPISGHTALYWYRQSLGQGLEFLIYFQGNSAPDKSGLPSDRFSAERTGGSVSTLTIQRTQQEDSAVYLCASSPGLAGLNTGELFFGEGSRLTVL.

This CDR3 is CASSTTGDAGNTIYF. CDR3 DNA: TGCGCCAGCAGCACCACAGGGGATGCGGGAAACACCATATATTTT. The V call is TRBV5-1, the J call TRBJ1-3, with 7 bases lining up with TRBD1. The CDR3 runs to 15 residues. CDR1 and CDR2 from the germline V gene are SGHRS and YFSETQ. V shed 4 bases, J shed 4 bases, and the junction held 8 bases outside the gene matches.

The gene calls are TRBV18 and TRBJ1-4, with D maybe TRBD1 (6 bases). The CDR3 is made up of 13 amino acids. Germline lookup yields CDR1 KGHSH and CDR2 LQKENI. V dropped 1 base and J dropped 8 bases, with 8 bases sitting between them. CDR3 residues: CASSPQGGEKLFF. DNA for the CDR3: TGTGCCAGCTCACCACAGGGGGGGGAAAAACTGTTTTTT.

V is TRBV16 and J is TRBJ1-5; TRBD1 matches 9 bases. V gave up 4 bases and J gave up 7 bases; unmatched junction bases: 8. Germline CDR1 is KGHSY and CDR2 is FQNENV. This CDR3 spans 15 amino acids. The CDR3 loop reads CASSRVTGGRQPQHF. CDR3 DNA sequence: TGTGCCAGCAGCCGCGTTACAGGGGGCAGGCAGCCCCAGCATTTT.

CDR3 in amino acids: CATSRRLATETQYF. The CDR3 DNA is TGTGCCACCAGCAGACGACTAGCTACGGAGACCCAGTACTTC. The gene calls are TRBV15 and TRBJ2-5; 7 bases are shared with TRBD2. Trimming at V came to 2 bases and at J to 5 bases, leaving 5 bases not matched to a gene. Germline CDR1 LNHNV, CDR2 YYDKDF (reference sequence). The CDR3 is 14 amino acids.

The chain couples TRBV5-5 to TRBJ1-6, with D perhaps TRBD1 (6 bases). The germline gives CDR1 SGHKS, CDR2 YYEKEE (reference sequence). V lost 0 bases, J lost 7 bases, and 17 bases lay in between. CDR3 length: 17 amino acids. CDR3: CASSLEGGGTLNSPLHF. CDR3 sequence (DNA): TGTGCCAGCAGCTTGGAAGGCGGGGGCACCCTCAATTCACCCCTCCACTTT.

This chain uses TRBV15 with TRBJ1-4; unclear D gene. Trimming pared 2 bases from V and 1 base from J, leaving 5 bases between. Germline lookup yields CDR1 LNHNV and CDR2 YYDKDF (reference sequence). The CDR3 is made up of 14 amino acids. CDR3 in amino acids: CATSRSGTNEKLFF. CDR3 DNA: TGTGCCACCAGCAGATCCGGAACTAATGAAAAACTGTTTTTT.

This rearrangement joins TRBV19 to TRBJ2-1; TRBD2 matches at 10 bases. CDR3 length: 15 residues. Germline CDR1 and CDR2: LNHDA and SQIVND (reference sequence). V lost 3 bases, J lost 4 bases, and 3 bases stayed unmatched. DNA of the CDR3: TGTGCCAGTAGTATGGGAGCGGGGGGGTACAATGAGCAGTTCTTC. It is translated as CASSMGAGGYNEQFF.

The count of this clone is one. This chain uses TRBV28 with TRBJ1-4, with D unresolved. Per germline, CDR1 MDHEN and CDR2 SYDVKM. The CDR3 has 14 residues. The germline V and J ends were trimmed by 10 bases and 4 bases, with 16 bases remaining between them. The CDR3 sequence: CATKRWGDNEKLFF. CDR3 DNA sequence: TGTGCCACGAAGCGGTGGGGAGATAATGAAAAACTGTTTTTT.

CDR3 region: CASSPRGKGGTEAFF. The CDR3 DNA reads TGTGCCAGCAGCCCCCGGGGGAAAGGTGGCACTGAAGCTTTCTTT. This chain connects TRBV6-2 or TRBV6-3 to TRBJ1-1; TRBD1 is a possible D gene (5 bases). CDR1 MNHEY and CDR2 SVGEGT come from the germline V gene. The CDR3 loop spans 15 amino acids. V was clipped by 6 bases and J by 4 bases, with 18 bases between them.

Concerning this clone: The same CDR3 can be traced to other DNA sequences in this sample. CDR3 coding DNA: TGCGCCAGCAGCTTAGGACAGGCGAACACTGAAGCTTTCTTT. Protein product: CASSLGQANTEAFF. The genes are TRBV5-1 and TRBJ1-1, with TRBD1 matching over 7 bases. The germline CDR1 and CDR2 sequences are SGHRS and YFSETQ. V shed 2 bases and J 1 base; nucleotides not matched to a gene: 2. CDR3 length equals 14 residues. The variable domain in full, with the rest retrieved from reference TRBV5-1 and TRBJ1-1, is KAGVTQTPRYLIKTRGQQVTLSCSPISGHRSVSWYQQTPGQGLQFLFEYFSETQRNKGNFPGRFSGRQFSNSRSEMNVSTLELGDSALYLCASSLGQANTEAFFGQGTRLTVV.

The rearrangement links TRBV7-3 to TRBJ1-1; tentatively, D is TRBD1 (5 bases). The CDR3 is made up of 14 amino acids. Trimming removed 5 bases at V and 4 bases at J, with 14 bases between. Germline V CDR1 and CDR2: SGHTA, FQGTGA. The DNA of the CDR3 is TGTGCCAGCAGCCTAGGGGCCAGGAGCACTGAAGCTTTCTTT. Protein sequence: CASSLGARSTEAFF.

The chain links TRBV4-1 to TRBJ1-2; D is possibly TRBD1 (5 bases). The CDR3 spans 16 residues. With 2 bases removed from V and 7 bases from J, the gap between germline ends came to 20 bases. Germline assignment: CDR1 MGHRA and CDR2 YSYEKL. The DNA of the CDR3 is TGCGCCAGCAGCCAAAAACCCGGGACGGATAGGGGTGGCTACACCTTC. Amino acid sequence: CASSQKPGTDRGGYTF.